Detailed here is one T cell receptor beta chain. This CDR3 is 18 amino acids long. Germline CDR1 is LGHNA and CDR2 is YNFKEQ. Trimming took 2 bases from V and 6 from J; bases not matched to a gene: 11. The sample belongs to a study of cytomegalovirus exposure and HLA in healthy donors. Primers: 60 Vbeta forward and 13 Jbeta reverse. Some clones are missing from TCRdb's copy, which holds only in-frame ones; the method was immunoSEQ multiplex PCR. The repertoire includes over 200,000 clones, roughly 90% of them detected once, and approximately 1% sits in the top ten. The chain combines TRBV4-2 with TRBJ2-2, with 11 bases matching TRBD2. The sequenced material came from PBMCs. This sequence was found in a woman between 18 and 30 years old in good health and CMV-seronegative. CDR3 in amino acids: CASSQYNGLAGYAGELFF. The CDR3, as DNA: TGTGCCAGCAGCCAATATAATGGACTAGCGGGCTACGCCGGGGAGCTGTTTTTT.